What follows are 16 T cell receptor beta chains derived from one specimen sequenced in a study of OX40 agonist ivuxolimab in advanced cancers. Library preparation used the immunoSEQ multiplex PCR assay. TCRdb re-hosts the immuneACCESS table, in-frame sequences only. Its copies lack some clones; in the studies checked, an unresolved V gene accounts for under half of them, and the cause for the rest is not known. This sample holds about 37,000 clones; approximately 82% were observed only once. The ten largest clones take up roughly a fifth of the sample. Sequences were derived from CD4+ or CD8+ T cells sorted from blood, sampled in a trial of the OX40 agonist ivuxolimab. Receptor source: an adult with an advanced solid tumor such as melanoma, head and neck, liver or kidney cancer.

This sequence joins TRBV11-2 and TRBJ1-2; D not resolved. The CDR3 is 14 residues long. Trimming pared 1 base from V and 4 bases from J, leaving 10 bases between. Looked up from germline, CDR1 is SGHAT and CDR2 is FQNNGV. The CDR3 bases are TGTGCCAGCAGCTTAGGGACCCTTGGCTATGGCTACACCTTC. Amino acid sequence: CASSLGTLGYGYTF. Supplemented by reference TRBV11-2 and TRBJ1-2, the full variable domain reads EAGVAQSPRYKIIEKRQSVAFWCNPISGHATLYWYQQILGQGPKLLIQFQNNGVVDDSQLPKDRFSAERLKGVDSTLKIQPAKLEDSAVYLCASSLGTLGYGYTFGSGTRLTVV.

This chain uses TRBV15 with TRBJ1-4; the match to TRBD1 covers 7 bases. Germline-derived CDR1 and CDR2 are LNHNV and YYDKDF (reference sequence). The CDR3 length is 16 residues. V shed 0 bases and J 6 bases; nucleotides not matched to a gene: 7. CDR3 nucleotide sequence: TGTGCCACCAGCAGAGACCGGCAGGGGGGGGATGAAAAACTGTTTTTT. Amino acid sequence: CATSRDRQGGDEKLFF.

CDR3 sequence: CAWSVRGGNTIYF. CDR3 coding DNA: TGTGCCTGGAGTGTACGGGGGGGAAACACCATATATTTT. This chain links TRBV30 with TRBJ1-3; D is perhaps TRBD1 (5 bases). The germline gives CDR1 GTSNPN, CDR2 SVGIG (reference sequence). V was shortened by 0 bases and J by 4 bases, with 7 bases between the two germline ends. The CDR3 length is 13 residues. Full variable domain (outside the CDR3, taken from reference TRBV30 and TRBJ1-3): SQTIHQWPATLVQPVGSPLSLECTVEGTSNPNLYWYRQAAGRGLQLLFYSVGIGQISSEVPQNLSASRPQDRQFILSSKKLLLSDSGFYLCAWSVRGGNTIYFGEGSWLTVV.

This clone is a singleton in its sample. The chain has TRBV10-3 and TRBJ2-1, with 11 bases lining up with TRBD2. V lost 7 bases, J lost 8 bases, and 19 bases stayed unmatched. Germline V gene data show CDR1 as ENHRY and CDR2 as SYGVKD. The length of the CDR3 is 18 residues. Here the CDR3 reads CAIKKGLAGGGAVDEQFF. CDR3 nucleotides: TGTGCCATCAAGAAGGGGCTAGCGGGGGGAGGAGCGGTAGATGAGCAGTTCTTC.

J is TRBJ2-1 and V is TRBV4-2; 10 nucleotides line up with TRBD2. Germline V gene data show CDR1 as LGHNA and CDR2 as YNFKEQ. Trimming took 0 bases from V and 7 from J; bases not matched to a gene: 12. The CDR3 is 18 residues long. The CDR3 sequence: CASSQDPHSSGSGNEQFF. The CDR3 DNA follows: TGTGCCAGCAGCCAAGACCCTCATTCTAGCGGGAGCGGAAATGAGCAGTTCTTC.

The chain couples TRBV11-3 to TRBJ2-7, with a tentative D call TRBD2 (5 bases). The CDR3 length is 15 residues. CDR1 is SGHNT, CDR2 YENEEA, per germline. Trimming left V 5 bases short and J 5 bases short, with 19 bases between. The CDR3 is CASSTRLGSADEQYF. The CDR3 DNA sequence: TGTGCCAGCAGCACCCGTCTGGGTAGCGCAGACGAGCAGTACTTC.

The chain employs TRBV6-6 and TRBJ2-2; 7 bases line up with TRBD1. The V segment lost 0 bases and the J segment 6 bases; nucleotides outside the gene matches: 7. There are 16 residues in the CDR3. Per germline, CDR1 MNHNY and CDR2 SVGAGI (reference sequence). The DNA of the CDR3 is TGTGCCAGCAGTTACTCAGGGGGCGTTTGGGCCGGGGAGCTGTTTTTT. It translates to CASSYSGGVWAGELFF.

The CDR3: CASSQSLAGGNNEQYF. CDR3 bases: TGCGCCAGCAGCCAATCTCTAGCGGGGGGGAATAATGAGCAGTACTTC. The chain links TRBV4-3 to TRBJ2-7; TRBD2 aligns across 12 bases. V shed 2 bases and J 7 bases; nucleotides not matched to a gene: 9. CDR3 size: 16 residues. Germline V CDR1 and CDR2: LGHNA, YSLEER.

This chain uses TRBV10-2 with TRBJ2-1, with TRBD2 identical over 11 bases. With 6 bases clipped from V and 8 bases from J, the junction kept 9 bases outside the gene matches. Germline values: CDR1 WSHSY, CDR2 SAAADI. CDR3 length equals 15 residues. The CDR3 bases are TGCGCCAGCAGGGGCACTAGCGGGAGCGGCCATGAGCAGTTCTTC. This sequence encodes CASRGTSGSGHEQFF.

The genes are TRBV27 and TRBJ2-7, with 9 bases that match TRBD2. The trim removed 7 bases at V and 3 bases at J, leaving 10 bases unmatched. CDR1 is MNHEY, CDR2 SMNVEV, per germline (reference sequence). The CDR3 has 15 residues. The chain's CDR3 is CASTLSTSGYYEQYF. In DNA, the CDR3 is TGTGCCAGCACCCTATCTACTAGCGGGTACTACGAGCAGTACTTC.

The rearrangement links TRBV6-5 to TRBJ2-5; D perhaps matches TRBD2 (6 bases). Between the trimmed V and J ends, which lost 2 bases and 4 bases, there was a span of 17 bases. This CDR3 region has 16 residues. Per germline, CDR1 MNHEY and CDR2 SVGAGI. The CDR3 spells CASSYPTIDGGETQYF. CDR3 DNA: TGTGCCAGCAGTTACCCGACTATCGACGGGGGAGAGACCCAGTACTTC.

V gene TRBV5-4 combines with J gene TRBJ2-7; D is uncertain. Germline CDR1 is SGHNT and CDR2 is YYREEE (reference sequence). V gave up 0 bases and J gave up 3 bases, with 10 bases separating them. This CDR3 region has 14 residues. Written as DNA, the CDR3 is TGTGCCAGCAGCTTGGGCGGAAAGAGCTACGAGCAGTACTTC. Its protein product is CASSLGGKSYEQYF.

This clone occurred a few times. The V and J genes are TRBV7-9 and TRBJ2-5; 7 nucleotides match TRBD1. The germline CDR1 and CDR2 sequences are SEHNR and FQNEAQ (reference sequence). Losses at the gene ends were 8 bases for V and 2 bases for J; bases not matched to a gene: 14. The CDR3 is made up of 16 amino acids. The CDR3 reads CASGSIVGGGQETQYF. DNA for the CDR3: TGTGCCAGCGGCTCCATTGTAGGGGGCGGGCAAGAGACCCAGTACTTC.

This clone was seen only once. The chain combines TRBV28 with TRBJ2-5, with D maybe TRBD2 (6 bases). Germline CDR1 MDHEN, CDR2 SYDVKM. The length of the CDR3 is 17 residues. Trimming stripped 5 bases from V and 3 bases from J, with 22 bases between. CDR3: CASSATLGTLVEETQYF. The DNA of the CDR3 is TGTGCCAGCAGTGCTACCCTCGGGACTTTAGTAGAAGAGACCCAGTACTTC.

The chain recombines TRBV4-3 with TRBJ2-5, with 10 positions matching TRBD2. Per germline, CDR1 LGHNA and CDR2 YSLEER. The CDR3 has 16 residues. With 1 base clipped from V and 6 bases from J, the junction kept 8 bases outside the gene matches. This chain's CDR3 is CASSQGLPSGSQTQYF. The CDR3 DNA is TGCGCCAGCAGCCAAGGTCTGCCTAGCGGGAGCCAGACCCAGTACTTC.

Of note for this clone: A junction boundary mismatches the germline segment, possibly from a read error. The J gene is TRBJ2-2, the V gene TRBV7-7, with D perhaps TRBD1 (6 bases). Per the germline V gene, CDR1 is SSHAT and CDR2 is FNYEAQ (reference sequence). This CDR3 spans 14 amino acids. The CDR3 coding sequence is TGTGCTAGCAGCTTAGGGGGTGACACCGGGGAGCTGTTTTTT. Translation gives CASSLGGDTGELFF.